This TCR beta chain originates from a study of T cells in narcolepsy. Study context: Healthy controls were enrolled alongside patients with narcolepsy type 1 or type 2. Regarding the study as a whole: No autoreactive T cell clone sequences appeared in some memory CD4+ repertoires. Reportedly, autoreactive clonotypes were serially detected in patients' blood but not controls'. Autoreactive HCRT-specific and TRIB2-specific clonotypes were marked in same-patient CSF-versus-blood CD4+ comparisons.

Details on this clone: Its antigen is as yet unknown.

Here immunoSEQ multiplex PCR was the method, and the copy in TCRdb shows in-frame clones only, minus some. The sample includes about 40,000 clones, around 89% seen only once; the top ten take 1% to 1.5%. The CDR3 runs 17 residues. With 5 bases removed from V and 5 bases from J, the gap between germline ends came to 24 bases. Germline assignment: CDR1 LNHDA and CDR2 SQIVND (reference sequence). This chain uses TRBV19 with TRBJ2-5; D might be TRBD1 or TRBD2, each matching 5 bases. This TCR derives from a human donor with narcolepsy. The sample taken for sequencing was CD45RA- memory CD4+ T cells from PBMCs. The CDR3 sequence: CASSPHSSRDPGETQYF. The DNA of the CDR3 is TGTGCCAGTAGTCCCCACAGCTCCCGGGACCCCGGGGAGACCCAGTACTTC.